This T cell receptor beta chain derives from a study of T cell responses to AZD1222 COVID-19 vaccine. Study findings and constraints: Donors, mostly white British, included more females; clonal diversity was possibly underestimated. Close to half of all spike-specific TCRs reportedly target regions of the variants that are unmutated. Spike-wide vaccine-associated CD4 TCRs dominated at 160-218 and 743-854.

Only in-frame clones appear in the TCRdb table, and some are missing; sequencing was by immunoSEQ multiplex PCR. The sample lists about 110,000 clones, roughly 92% seen once, with about 2.5% in the top ten. The CDR3 is 15 amino acids. V was cut by 1 base and J by 4 bases, with 13 bases left in between. Looked up from germline, CDR1 is SGHVS and CDR2 is FQNEAQ. Concerning this clone itself: Its specificity is not known.

The source was peripheral blood, collected 28 days after the second AZD1222 dose. The origin of this receptor is an adult who received the AZD1222 COVID-19 vaccine. The V and J genes are TRBV7-8 and TRBJ1-2; D not certain. The CDR3 is CASSLVGLLGYGYTF. CDR3 in DNA: TGTGCCAGCAGCTTAGTAGGTCTCCTAGGCTATGGCTACACCTTC.